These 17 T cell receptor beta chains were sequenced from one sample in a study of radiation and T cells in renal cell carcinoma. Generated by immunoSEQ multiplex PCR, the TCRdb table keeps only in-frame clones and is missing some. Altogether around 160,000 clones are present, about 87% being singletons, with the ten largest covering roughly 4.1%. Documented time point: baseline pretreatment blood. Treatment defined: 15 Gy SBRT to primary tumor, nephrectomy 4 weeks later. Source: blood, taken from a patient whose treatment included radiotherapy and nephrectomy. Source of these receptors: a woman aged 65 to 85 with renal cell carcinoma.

The CDR3 nucleotides are TGTGCCAGCTCCGAGGGGTCTTACAATGAGCAGTTCTTC. Its translation is CASSEGSYNEQFF. This rearrangement joins TRBV19 to TRBJ2-1; D may correspond to TRBD1 or TRBD2 (5 bases each). Germline loops: CDR1 LNHDA, CDR2 SQIVND (reference sequence). There are 13 residues in the CDR3. The V end lost 9 bases, the J end lost 4 bases, and 13 bases lay between the germline ends.

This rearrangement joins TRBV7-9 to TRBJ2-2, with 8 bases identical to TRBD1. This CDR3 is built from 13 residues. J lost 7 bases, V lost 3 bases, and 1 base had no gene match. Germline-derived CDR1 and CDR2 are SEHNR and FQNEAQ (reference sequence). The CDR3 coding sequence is TGTGCCAGCAGCTTGGACAGGGTCGGGGAGCTGTTTTTT. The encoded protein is CASSLDRVGELFF.

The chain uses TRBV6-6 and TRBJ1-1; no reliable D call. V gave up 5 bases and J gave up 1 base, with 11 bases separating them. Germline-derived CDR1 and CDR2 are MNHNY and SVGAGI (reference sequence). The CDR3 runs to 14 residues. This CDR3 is CASSILATNTEAFF. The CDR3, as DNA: TGTGCCAGCAGTATACTCGCTACGAACACTGAAGCTTTCTTT.

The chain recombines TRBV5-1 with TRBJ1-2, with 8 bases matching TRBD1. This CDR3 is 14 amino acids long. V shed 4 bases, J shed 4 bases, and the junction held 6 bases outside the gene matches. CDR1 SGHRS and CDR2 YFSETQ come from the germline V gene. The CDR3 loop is CASSLGGQGYGYTF. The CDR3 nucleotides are TGCGCCAGCAGCCTGGGCGGACAGGGCTATGGCTACACCTTC.

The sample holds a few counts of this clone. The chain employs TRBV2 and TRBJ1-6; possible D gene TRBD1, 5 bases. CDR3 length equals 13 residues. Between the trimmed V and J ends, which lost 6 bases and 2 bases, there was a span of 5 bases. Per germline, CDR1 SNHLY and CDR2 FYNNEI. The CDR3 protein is CASRGPYNSPLHF. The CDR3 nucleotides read TGTGCCAGCAGGGGGCCCTATAATTCACCCCTCCACTTT.

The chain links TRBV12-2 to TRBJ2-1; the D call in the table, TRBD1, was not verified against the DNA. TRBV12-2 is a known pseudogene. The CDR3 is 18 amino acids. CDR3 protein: CASRLGWTGGVSGNEQFF. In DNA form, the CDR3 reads TGTGCAAGTCGCTTAGGGTGGACAGGGGGCGTTTCAGGCAATGAGCAGTTCTTC.

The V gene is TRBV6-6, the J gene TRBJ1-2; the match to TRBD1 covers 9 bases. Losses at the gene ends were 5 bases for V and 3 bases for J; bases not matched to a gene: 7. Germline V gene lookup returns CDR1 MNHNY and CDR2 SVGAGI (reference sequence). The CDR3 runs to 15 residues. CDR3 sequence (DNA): TGTGCCAGCAGTACAGGGGGACAGGGCTACTATGGCTACACCTTC. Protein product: CASSTGGQGYYGYTF.

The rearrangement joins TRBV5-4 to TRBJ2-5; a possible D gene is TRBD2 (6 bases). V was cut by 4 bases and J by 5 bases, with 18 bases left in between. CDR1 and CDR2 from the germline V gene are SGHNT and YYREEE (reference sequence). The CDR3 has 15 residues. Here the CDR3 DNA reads TGTGCCAGCAGCGGCGGCTCTAGCCGGGGGGAGACCCAGTACTTC. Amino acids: CASSGGSSRGETQYF.

The chain's CDR3 is CASSLVGGEDQETQYF. The CDR3, as DNA: TGTGCCAGCAGCTTGGTTGGGGGAGAGGACCAAGAGACCCAGTACTTC. The J gene is TRBJ2-5, the V gene TRBV5-6, with D tentatively TRBD1 or TRBD2 (5 bases each). Germline V gene sequence: CDR1 SGHDT, CDR2 YYEEEE. The CDR3 extends over 16 amino acids. The ends were cut back, 0 bases at V and 0 bases at J, with 12 bases in the middle.

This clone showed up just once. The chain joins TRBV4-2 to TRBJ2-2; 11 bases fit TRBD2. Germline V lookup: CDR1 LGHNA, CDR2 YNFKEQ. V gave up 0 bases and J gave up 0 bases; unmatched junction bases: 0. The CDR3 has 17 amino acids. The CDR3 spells CASSQETSGANTGELFF. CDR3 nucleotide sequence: TGTGCCAGCAGCCAAGAGACTAGCGGGGCGAACACCGGGGAGCTGTTTTTT.

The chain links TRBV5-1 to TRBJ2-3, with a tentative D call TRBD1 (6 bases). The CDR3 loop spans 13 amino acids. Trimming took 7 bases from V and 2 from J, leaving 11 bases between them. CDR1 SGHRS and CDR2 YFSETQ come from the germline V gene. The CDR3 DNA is TGCGCCAGCCGACAGGACTCCACAGATACGCAGTATTTT. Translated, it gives CASRQDSTDTQYF. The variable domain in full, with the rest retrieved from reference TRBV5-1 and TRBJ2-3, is KAGVTQTPRYLIKTRGQQVTLSCSPISGHRSVSWYQQTPGQGLQFLFEYFSETQRNKGNFPGRFSGRQFSNSRSEMNVSTLELGDSALYLCASRQDSTDTQYFGPGTRLTVL.

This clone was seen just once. CDR3 nucleotides: TGTGCCAGTAGTCCCAGACAGGACCTCCAAGAGACCCAGTACTTC. Amino acids: CASSPRQDLQETQYF. This rearrangement joins TRBV19 to TRBJ2-5, with D possibly being TRBD1 (6 bases). Germline V gives CDR1 LNHDA, CDR2 SQIVND (reference sequence). Deletions cut 5 bases from V and 1 base from J, with 14 bases between. The CDR3 is 15 amino acids. The full variable domain, rest sourced from reference TRBV19 and TRBJ2-5, is DGGITQSPKYLFRKEGQNVTLSCEQNLNHDAMYWYRQDPGQGLRLIYYSQIVNDFQKGDIAEGYSVSREKKESFPLTVTSAQKNPTAFYLCASSPRQDLQETQYFGPGTRLLVL.

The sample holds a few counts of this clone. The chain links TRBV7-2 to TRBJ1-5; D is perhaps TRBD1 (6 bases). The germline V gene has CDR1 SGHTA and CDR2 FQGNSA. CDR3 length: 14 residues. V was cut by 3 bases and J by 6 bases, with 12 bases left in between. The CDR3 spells CASSFRRGGQPQHF. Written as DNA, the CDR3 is TGTGCCAGCAGCTTTCGCAGGGGAGGTCAGCCCCAGCATTTT.

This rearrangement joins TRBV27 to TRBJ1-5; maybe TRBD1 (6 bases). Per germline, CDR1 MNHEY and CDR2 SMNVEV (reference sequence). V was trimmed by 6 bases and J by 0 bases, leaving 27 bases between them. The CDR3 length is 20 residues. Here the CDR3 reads CASRPLTGPRGGYSNQPQHF. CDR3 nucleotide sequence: TGTGCCAGCAGGCCACTAACCGGGCCGAGGGGGGGATATAGCAATCAGCCCCAGCATTTT.

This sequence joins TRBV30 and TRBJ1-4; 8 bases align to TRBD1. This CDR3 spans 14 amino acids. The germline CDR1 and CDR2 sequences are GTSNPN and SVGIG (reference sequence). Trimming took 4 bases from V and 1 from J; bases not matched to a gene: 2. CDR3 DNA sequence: TGTGCCTGGACGGGACAGGAAACTAATGAAAAACTGTTTTTT. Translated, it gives CAWTGQETNEKLFF.

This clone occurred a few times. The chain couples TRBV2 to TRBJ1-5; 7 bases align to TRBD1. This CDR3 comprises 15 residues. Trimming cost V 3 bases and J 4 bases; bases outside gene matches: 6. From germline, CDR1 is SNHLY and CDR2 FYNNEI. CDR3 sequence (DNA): TGTGCCAGCAGTGATAGGACAGGCGTTAATCAGCCCCAGCATTTT. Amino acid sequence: CASSDRTGVNQPQHF.

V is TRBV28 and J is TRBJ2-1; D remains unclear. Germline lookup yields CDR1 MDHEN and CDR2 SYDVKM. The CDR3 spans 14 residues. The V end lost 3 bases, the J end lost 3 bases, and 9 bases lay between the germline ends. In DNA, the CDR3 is TGTGCCAGCAGTTTGGTCACGGGCTACAATGAGCAGTTCTTC. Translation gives CASSLVTGYNEQFF.